The 18 T cell receptor beta chains below were found in one sample sequenced in a study of blood T cell repertoires in COVID-19. Assay: immunoSEQ multiplex PCR; the TCRdb copy retains only in-frame clones and omits some. The profile shows under 100,000 clones, about four fifths of them singletons. The sequenced sample was peripheral blood. The source of these receptors is a middle-aged woman with active or convalescent COVID-19.

J is TRBJ1-6 and V is TRBV6-2 or TRBV6-3; D perhaps matches TRBD1 (5 bases). Germline lookup yields CDR1 MNHEY and CDR2 SVGEGT. The length of the CDR3 is 17 residues. Trimming removed 0 bases from V and 2 bases from J, with 11 bases in between. The CDR3: CASSYSRGRTYNSPLHF. CDR3 sequence (DNA): TGTGCCAGCAGTTACTCCCGGGGGAGAACCTATAATTCACCCCTCCACTTT.

This sequence joins TRBV7-8 and TRBJ1-1, with D maybe TRBD1 (6 bases). The CDR3 totals 14 residues. CDR1 SGHVS and CDR2 FQNEAQ come from the germline V gene. The ends were cut back, 0 bases at V and 11 bases at J, with 16 bases in the middle. CDR3 nucleotides: TGTGCCAGCAGCTTAGCTTTGACCCGGGACAAGGCTTTCTTT. It yields the protein CASSLALTRDKAFF.

V usage is TRBV28 and J usage is TRBJ2-3; D may be TRBD2 (7 bases). CDR3 size: 15 residues. V was pared by 7 bases and J by 0 bases, with 14 bases between. CDR1 and CDR2 (germline): MDHEN, SYDVKM. The CDR3 region has the DNA TGTGCCAGCACTCAAGGGGGGGCGAGCACAGATACGCAGTATTTT. This sequence encodes CASTQGGASTDTQYF.

The rearrangement links TRBV2 to TRBJ2-5, with 9 bases matching TRBD2. The V gene's germline CDR1 is SNHLY and CDR2 FYNNEI. V gave up 5 bases and J gave up 5 bases; unmatched junction bases: 6. The CDR3 covers 14 residues. The CDR3 sequence is CASSTAGGLETQYF. The CDR3 nucleotides read TGTGCCAGCAGTACGGCGGGGGGGTTGGAGACCCAGTACTTC.

The V call is TRBV7-3, the J call TRBJ2-5; 10 positions agree with TRBD2. Germline assignment: CDR1 SGHTA and CDR2 FQGTGA. The V gene end was trimmed by 5 bases and the J gene end by 7 bases; junction bases not matched to a gene: 7. This CDR3 has 14 amino acids. The CDR3 sequence is CASSPLAGSRTQYF. In DNA form, the CDR3 reads TGTGCCAGCAGCCCACTAGCGGGATCTAGGACCCAGTACTTC. The full variable domain, completed using reference TRBV7-3 and TRBJ2-5, is GAGVSQTPSNKVTEKGKYVELRCDPISGHTALYWYRQSLGQGPEFLIYFQGTGAADDSGLPNDRFFAVRPEGSVSTLKIQRTERGDSAVYLCASSPLAGSRTQYFGPGTRLLVL.

This chain links TRBV7-7 with TRBJ2-3, with no clear D. The germline V gene encodes CDR1 SSHAT and CDR2 FNYEAQ (reference sequence). This CDR3 comprises 13 residues. V lost 3 bases and J lost 2, with 6 bases in between. The CDR3: CASSLGHTDTQYF. CDR3 DNA sequence: TGTGCCAGCAGCTTGGGCCACACAGATACGCAGTATTTT.

V is TRBV18 and J is TRBJ2-7; 9 bases agree with TRBD1. The CDR3 is made up of 15 amino acids. The junction had 4 bases not matched to a gene; V was cut back by 2 bases and J by 2 bases. Germline V gene lookup returns CDR1 KGHSH and CDR2 LQKENI. CDR3 DNA sequence: TGTGCCAGCTCACCAAGAGGACAGGGGACCTACGAGCAGTACTTC. Its translation: CASSPRGQGTYEQYF.

This clone was observed a few times. This chain joins TRBV7-9 and TRBJ1-5; 7 positions match TRBD1. The germline V gene encodes CDR1 SEHNR and CDR2 FQNEAQ (reference sequence). V shed 0 bases, J shed 7 bases, and the junction held 9 bases outside the gene matches. The CDR3 extends over 16 amino acids. CDR3 protein: CASSLAGSGGGQPQHF. CDR3 coding DNA: TGTGCCAGCAGCTTAGCAGGTTCAGGGGGAGGCCAGCCCCAGCATTTT.

This clone appeared a single time. This chain uses TRBV11-3 with TRBJ2-7; 7 bases match TRBD1. With 5 bases clipped from V and 8 bases from J, the junction kept 6 bases outside the gene matches. The CDR3 has 12 residues. The V gene's germline CDR1 is SGHNT and CDR2 YENEEA. The CDR3 DNA follows: TGTGCCAGCAGCGACACAGGGGCTAAGCAGTACTTC. Protein sequence: CASSDTGAKQYF.

The chain uses TRBV27 and TRBJ2-3; D is possibly TRBD2 (6 bases). Per the germline V gene, CDR1 is MNHEY and CDR2 is SMNVEV (reference sequence). There are 15 residues in the CDR3. Trimming took off 8 bases at V and 4 bases at J, with 19 bases between the two ends. CDR3 nucleotide sequence: TGTGCCAGCGTAGACCTCGGGAGTAGGGCAGATACGCAGTATTTT. Protein: CASVDLGSRADTQYF.

The chain recombines TRBV21-1 with TRBJ1-2; the listed D gene, TRBD1, was not tested against the DNA. TRBV21-1 is tagged as a pseudogene. The CDR3 totals 14 residues. The CDR3 DNA reads as TGTGCCAGCAGCAAAAGGCAGGTTCGCTATGGCTACACCTTC. Residues: CASSKRQVRYGYTF.

The chain combines TRBV28 with TRBJ1-5, with D maybe TRBD1 (5 bases). The CDR3 has 17 residues. Per germline, CDR1 MDHEN and CDR2 SYDVKM. The germline V and J ends were trimmed by 1 base and 6 bases, with 19 bases remaining between them. The CDR3 loop is CASSLYGFVGGSQPQHF. The CDR3, as DNA: TGTGCCAGCAGTTTATATGGGTTTGTGGGGGGTAGTCAGCCCCAGCATTTT.

The chain links TRBV6-2 or TRBV6-3 to TRBJ2-7; TRBD2 matches 9 bases. V lost 4 bases and J lost 6; bases outside the gene matches: 19. Germline V lookup: CDR1 MNHEY, CDR2 SVGEGT. There are 18 residues in the CDR3. CDR3 residues: CASSSLTGTHRTSVEQYF. For the CDR3, the DNA is TGTGCCAGCAGTTCTCTCACCGGGACTCACCGGACTAGCGTCGAGCAGTACTTC.

This sequence joins TRBV3-1 (or the pseudogene TRBV3-2) and TRBJ2-2; 8 positions match TRBD2. The J segment lost 2 bases and the V segment lost 6 bases, leaving 8 bases of the junction unmatched. This CDR3 comprises 16 residues. The V gene's germline CDR1 is LGHDT and CDR2 YNNKEL (reference sequence). The CDR3 nucleotides are TGTGCCAGCAGGGGGAGACTAGCGCACAACACCGGGGAGCTGTTTTTT. Its translation is CASRGRLAHNTGELFF.

V and J are TRBV7-3 and TRBJ2-3, with 9 nucleotides matching TRBD2. CDR1 and CDR2 from the germline V gene are SGHTA and FQGTGA. V dropped 0 bases and J dropped 3; count of bases not matched to a gene: 16. The CDR3 extends over 20 amino acids. CDR3 protein: CASSLTWFLREGRRTDTQYF. CDR3 in DNA: TGTGCCAGCAGCTTAACTTGGTTTTTGCGGGAGGGCCGAAGAACAGATACGCAGTATTTT.

Here the CDR3 reads CASSWGRTQYF. In DNA form, the CDR3 reads TGTGCCAGCAGTTGGGGCAGAACGCAGTATTTT. The chain employs TRBV6-2 or TRBV6-3 and TRBJ2-3; possibly TRBD1 for D (5 bases). Trimming pared 4 bases from V and 9 bases from J, leaving 8 bases between. This CDR3 is 11 amino acids long. The germline V gene has CDR1 MNHEY and CDR2 SVGEGT.

The J gene is TRBJ1-1, the V gene TRBV11-2; the match to TRBD1 covers 9 bases. V was pared by 1 base and J by 4 bases, with 4 bases of the junction left unmatched. The germline gives CDR1 SGHAT, CDR2 FQNNGV. The CDR3 runs to 15 residues. CDR3 coding DNA: TGTGCCAGCAGCTTAGGGGGGACAGGGAGCACTGAAGCTTTCTTT. It is translated as CASSLGGTGSTEAFF.

This clone showed up just once. This chain connects TRBV5-1 to TRBJ1-2; 9 nucleotides line up with TRBD1. V dropped 3 bases and J dropped 8; count of bases not matched to a gene: 5. The CDR3 has 13 residues. CDR1 is SGHRS and CDR2 is YFSETQ in the germline V gene. CDR3 nucleotide sequence: TGCGCCAGCAGCTCTGGGACAGGGAACGGCTACACCTTC. This sequence encodes CASSSGTGNGYTF.